This TCR beta chain was recovered during a study of cytomegalovirus exposure and HLA in healthy donors. Overall study results and limits: Later findings reportedly placed an Asian-associated ancestry cluster below the approximately 670-donor mean for N-insertions. Evidence from a later analysis indicated that most CMV-associated TCR beta chains looked HLA-restricted.

This CDR3 region has 14 residues. With 6 bases clipped from V and 6 bases from J, the junction kept 4 bases outside the gene matches. Germline CDR1 is LGHNT and CDR2 is FRNRAP. Primers for the PCR totalled 60 Vbeta and 13 Jbeta. TCRdb's copy holds only in-frame clones and misses some; the assay was immunoSEQ multiplex PCR. The sample comprises 200,000 to 250,000 clones, roughly 80% of which are singletons, and about 1.7% rests with the top ten. As to this clone: Its antigen is unknown.

V gene TRBV12-5 combines with J gene TRBJ2-1, with 11 bases fitting TRBD2. This receptor was obtained from a man aged 45 to 65 in good health and CMV-seronegative. Sequences were obtained from PBMCs. Here the CDR3 reads CASGTTSGSNEQFF. In nucleotides, the CDR3 is TGTGCTAGTGGGACCACTAGCGGGAGCAATGAGCAGTTCTTC.